This T cell receptor beta chain was recovered during a study of a mutant IDH1 vaccine in newly diagnosed glioma. Study at large: Sex among treated patients split approximately 62% male, roughly 38% female; mean age was roughly 40 years. Regarding the study as a whole: There were vaccine-induced immune responses in roughly 92% of the patients.

As concerns this clone: No antigen is known for it.

Time point indicated: week 11, during vaccination. A 20-mer mutant IDH1 peptide at 300 ug was injected subcutaneously with topical imiquimod. Donor tumors were new WHO grade 3 or 4 IDH1-mutant, ATRX-lost astrocytomas. The germline V and J ends were trimmed by 5 bases and 5 bases, with 9 bases remaining between them. Per the germline V gene, CDR1 is SGHDN and CDR2 is FVKESK. The CDR3 length is 12 residues. This table comes from immunoSEQ multiplex PCR, and its TCRdb copy is limited to in-frame clones, with some not included. Of tens of thousands of clones in the sample, roughly nine tenths were seen once.

The rearrangement joins TRBV14 to TRBJ2-5, with D hard to call. The sample in question was PBMCs, obtained from a glioma patient whose treatment included an IDH1 peptide vaccine. The receptor was isolated from a man in his fifties with glioma. CDR3 protein: CASSMDVETQYF. Written as DNA, the CDR3 is TGTGCCAGCAGCATGGATGTTGAGACCCAGTACTTC.